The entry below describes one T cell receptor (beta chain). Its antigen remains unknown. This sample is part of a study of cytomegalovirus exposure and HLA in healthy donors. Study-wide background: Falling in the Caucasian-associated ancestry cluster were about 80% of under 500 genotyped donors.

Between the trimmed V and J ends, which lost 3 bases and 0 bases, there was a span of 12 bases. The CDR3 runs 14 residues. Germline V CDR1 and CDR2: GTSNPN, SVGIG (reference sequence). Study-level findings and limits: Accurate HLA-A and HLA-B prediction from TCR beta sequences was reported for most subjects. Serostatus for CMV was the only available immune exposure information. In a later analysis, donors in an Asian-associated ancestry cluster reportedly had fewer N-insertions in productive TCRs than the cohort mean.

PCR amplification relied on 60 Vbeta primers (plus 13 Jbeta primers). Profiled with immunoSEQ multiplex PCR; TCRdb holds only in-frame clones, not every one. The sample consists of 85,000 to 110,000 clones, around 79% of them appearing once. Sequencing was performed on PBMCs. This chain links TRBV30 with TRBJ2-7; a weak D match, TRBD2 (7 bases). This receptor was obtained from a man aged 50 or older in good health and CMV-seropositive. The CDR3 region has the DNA TGTGCCTGGAGATGGGGGGGGCTCTCCTACGAGCAGTACTTC. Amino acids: CAWRWGGLSYEQYF.